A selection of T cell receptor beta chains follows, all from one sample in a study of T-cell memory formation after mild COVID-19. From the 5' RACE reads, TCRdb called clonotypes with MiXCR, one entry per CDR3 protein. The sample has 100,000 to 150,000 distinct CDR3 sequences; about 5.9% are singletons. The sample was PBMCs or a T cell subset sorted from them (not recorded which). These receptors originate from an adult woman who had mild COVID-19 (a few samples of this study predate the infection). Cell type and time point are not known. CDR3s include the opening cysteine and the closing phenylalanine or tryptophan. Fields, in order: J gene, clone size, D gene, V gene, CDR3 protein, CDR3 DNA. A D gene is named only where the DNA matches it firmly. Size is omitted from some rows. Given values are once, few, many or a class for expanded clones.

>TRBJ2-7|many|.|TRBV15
CATSKVGGYEQYF
TGTGCCACCAGCAAGGTGGGGGGATACGAGCAGTACTTC
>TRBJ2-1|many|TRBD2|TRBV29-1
CSARRLLAGGSGDEQFF
TGCAGCGCCCGACGTCTCCTAGCGGGAGGGTCGGGGGATGAGCAGTTCTTC
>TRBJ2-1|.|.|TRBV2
CASRVVGNEQFF
TGTGCCAGCAGGGTAGTGGGTAATGAGCAGTTCTTC
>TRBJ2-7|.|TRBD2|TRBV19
CARAGGPSYEQYF
TGTGCCAGGGCGGGGGGCCCCTCCTACGAGCAGTACTTC
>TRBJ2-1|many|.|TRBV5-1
CASSRGETYNEQFF
TGCGCCAGCAGCCGAGGGGAAACCTACAATGAGCAGTTCTTC
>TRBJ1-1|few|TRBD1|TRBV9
CASSVVGTGGAKPFF
TGTGCCAGCAGCGTAGTAGGGACAGGGGGCGCGAAACCTTTCTTT
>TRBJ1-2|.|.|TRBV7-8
CASSLRAVGNYGYTF
TGTGCCAGCAGCTTACGGGCGGTGGGGAACTATGGCTACACCTTC
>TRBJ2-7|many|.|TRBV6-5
CASSYGISAYEQYF
TGTGCCAGCAGTTACGGGATAAGTGCCTACGAGCAGTACTTC
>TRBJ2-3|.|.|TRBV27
CASSPGTLSTDTQYF
TGTGCCAGCAGTCCCGGGACCCTGAGCACAGATACGCAGTATTTT
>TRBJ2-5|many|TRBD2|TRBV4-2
CASSQGPLSGGEETQYF
TGTGCCAGCAGCCAAGGCCCCCTGAGCGGGGGGGAAGAGACCCAGTACTTC
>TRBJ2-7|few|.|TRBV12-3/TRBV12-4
CASSLYSSYEQYF
TGTGCCAGCAGTTTATACAGCTCCTACGAGCAGTACTTC
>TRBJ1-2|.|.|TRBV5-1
CASSKSAGANYGYTF
TGCGCCAGCAGTAAATCGGCAGGGGCTAACTATGGCTACACCTTC
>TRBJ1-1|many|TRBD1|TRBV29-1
CSVQPQGVGTEAFF
TGCAGCGTCCAGCCTCAGGGGGTAGGCACTGAAGCTTTCTTT
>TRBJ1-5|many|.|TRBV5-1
CASSPGTQPERNQPQHF
TGCGCCAGCAGCCCGGGGACGCAGCCCGAACGGAATCAGCCCCAGCATTTT
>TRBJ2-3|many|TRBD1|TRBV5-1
CASSHGTDTDTQYF
TGCGCCAGCAGCCATGGGACAGACACAGATACGCAGTATTTT
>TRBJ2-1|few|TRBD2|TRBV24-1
CATSDSGTSIEQFF
TGTGCCACCAGTGATTCCGGGACTAGCATTGAGCAGTTCTTC
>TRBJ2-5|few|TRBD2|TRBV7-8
CASSLANGLAEETQYF
TGTGCCAGCAGCTTAGCCAACGGACTAGCGGAAGAGACCCAGTACTTC
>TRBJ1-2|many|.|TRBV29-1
CSVSSGGQNYGYTF
TGCAGCGTGTCATCCGGGGGACAAAACTATGGCTACACCTTC
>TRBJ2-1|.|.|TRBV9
CASSPRTRDNEQFF
TGTGCCAGCAGCCCTCGGACGCGGGACAATGAGCAGTTCTTC
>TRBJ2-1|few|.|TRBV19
CASKLPLTVRDHVVGEQFF
TGTGCCAGTAAGCTGCCCTTAACGGTCAGGGATCACGTTGTGGGTGAGCAGTTCTTC
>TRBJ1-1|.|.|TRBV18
CASSPTAGWGSTEAFF
TGTGCCAGCTCACCGACAGCCGGGTGGGGAAGTACTGAAGCTTTCTTT
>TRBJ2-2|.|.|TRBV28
CASRRLLNTGELFF
TGTGCCAGCAGGCGATTGTTGAACACCGGGGAGCTGTTTTTT
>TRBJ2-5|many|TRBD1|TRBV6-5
CASRPKRDRAQETQYF
TGTGCCAGCAGGCCGAAACGGGACAGGGCCCAAGAGACCCAGTACTTC
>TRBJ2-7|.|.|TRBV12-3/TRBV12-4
CASAITSYEQYF
TGTGCCAGCGCCATAACTTCGTACGAGCAGTACTTC
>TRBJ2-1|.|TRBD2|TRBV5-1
CASILVGGARYNEQFF
TGCGCCAGCATCTTGGTCGGGGGGGCCCGATACAATGAGCAGTTCTTC
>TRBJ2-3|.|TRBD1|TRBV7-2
CASSFRGTGETDTQYF
TGTGCCAGCAGCTTCCGCGGGACAGGGGAAACAGATACGCAGTATTTT
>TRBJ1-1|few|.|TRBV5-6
CASSLPPGSTEAFF
TGTGCCAGCAGCTTACCCCCAGGGAGCACTGAAGCTTTCTTT
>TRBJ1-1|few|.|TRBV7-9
CASSLGGTSGIRIEAFF
TGTGCCAGCAGCTTAGGGGGCACGTCAGGGATAAGAATTGAAGCTTTCTTT
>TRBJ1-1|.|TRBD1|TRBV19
CASSIAGTGGNTEAFF
TGTGCCAGTAGTATTGCGGGGACAGGGGGAAACACTGAAGCTTTCTTT
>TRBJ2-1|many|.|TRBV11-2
CASSPIQGGYGNEQFF
TGTGCCAGCAGCCCCATACAGGGTGGGTATGGTAATGAGCAGTTCTTC
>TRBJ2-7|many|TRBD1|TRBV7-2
CASSQDRGEDEQYF
TGTGCCAGCAGCCAAGACAGGGGAGAGGACGAGCAGTACTTC
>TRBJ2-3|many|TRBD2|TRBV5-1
CASSLLVAGGGDTQYF
TGCGCCAGCAGCTTGTTGGTTGCGGGGGGCGGAGATACGCAGTATTTT
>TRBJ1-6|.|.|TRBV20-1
CSARESGYNSPLHF
TGCAGTGCTAGAGAAAGTGGCTATAATTCACCCCTCCACTTT
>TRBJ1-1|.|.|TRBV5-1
CASSLAAGAEAFF
TGCGCCAGCAGCTTGGCAGCTGGGGCTGAAGCTTTCTTT
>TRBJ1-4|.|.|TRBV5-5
CASSSQSGASYEKLFF
TGTGCCAGCAGCTCCCAATCAGGGGCCTCCTATGAAAAACTGTTTTTT
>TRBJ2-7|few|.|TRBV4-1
CASSQEGVPPGYEQYF
TGCGCCAGCAGCCAAGAGGGGGTCCCCCCGGGCTATGAGCAGTACTTC
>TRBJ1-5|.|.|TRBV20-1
CSARQRGNQPQHF
TGCAGTGCTAGACAGCGGGGCAATCAGCCCCAGCATTTT
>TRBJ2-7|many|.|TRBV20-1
CSARDHGTSSYEQYF
TGCAGTGCTAGAGACCACGGGACTTCCTCCTACGAGCAGTACTTC
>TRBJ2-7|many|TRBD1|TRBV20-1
CSARVSGGADEQYF
TGCAGTGCTAGAGTCTCAGGGGGCGCAGACGAGCAGTACTTC
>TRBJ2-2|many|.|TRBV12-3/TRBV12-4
CASSLILQLSNTGELFF
TGTGCCAGCAGTTTAATCCTGCAGCTTTCGAACACCGGGGAGCTGTTTTTT
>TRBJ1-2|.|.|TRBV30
CAWKTDYGYTF
TGTGCCTGGAAGACAGACTATGGCTACACCTTC
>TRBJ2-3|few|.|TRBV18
CASSLPRTTTDTQYF
TGTGCCAGCTCACTCCCACGGACTACCACAGATACGCAGTATTTT
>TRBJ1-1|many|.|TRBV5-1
CASSLGGLNTEAFF
TGCGCCAGCAGCTTGGGGGGACTGAACACTGAAGCTTTCTTT
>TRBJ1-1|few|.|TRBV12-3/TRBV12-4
CASSPRGGSTEAFF
TGTGCCAGCAGTCCCAGGGGAGGGAGCACTGAAGCTTTCTTT
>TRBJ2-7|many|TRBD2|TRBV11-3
CASSLDGREGDNEQYF
TGTGCCAGCAGCTTAGACGGGCGGGAGGGGGACAACGAGCAGTACTTC
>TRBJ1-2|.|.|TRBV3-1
CASSQEGGARYGYTF
TGTGCCAGCAGCCAAGAGGGAGGGGCCCGATATGGCTACACCTTC
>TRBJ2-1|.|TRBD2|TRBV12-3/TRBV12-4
CASSLRASGIAYNEQFF
TGTGCCAGCAGTTTAAGGGCTAGCGGGATTGCCTACAATGAGCAGTTCTTC
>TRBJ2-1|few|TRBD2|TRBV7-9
CASSPGLAGVEEQFF
TGTGCCAGCAGCCCGGGACTAGCGGGAGTTGAGGAGCAGTTCTTC
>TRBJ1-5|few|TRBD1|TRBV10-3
CAISTGTDGQPQHF
TGTGCCATCAGTACCGGGACAGATGGTCAGCCCCAGCATTTT
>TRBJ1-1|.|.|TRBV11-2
CASSLTQRMNTEAFF
TGTGCCAGCAGCTTAACACAGAGAATGAACACTGAAGCTTTCTTT
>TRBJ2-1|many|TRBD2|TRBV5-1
CASSLPGLAAHNEQFF
TGCGCCAGCAGCTTGCCAGGACTAGCGGCGCACAATGAGCAGTTCTTC
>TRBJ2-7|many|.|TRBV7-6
CDGGGSGTYEQYF
TGTGATGGGGGAGGTTCCGGCACCTACGAGCAGTACTTC
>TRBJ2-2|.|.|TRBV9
CASSVAAGSTGELFF
TGTGCCAGCAGCGTAGCGGCAGGGTCAACCGGGGAGCTGTTTTTT
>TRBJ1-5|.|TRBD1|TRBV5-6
CASSTTTGGGQPQHF
TGTGCCAGCAGCACCACCACAGGGGGCGGTCAGCCCCAGCATTTT
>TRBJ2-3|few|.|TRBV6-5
CASSYSRDTQYF
TGTGCCAGCAGTTATTCTAGGGATACGCAGTATTTT
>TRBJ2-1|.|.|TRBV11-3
CASSPDFNEQFF
TGTGCCAGCAGCCCTGATTTCAATGAGCAGTTCTTC
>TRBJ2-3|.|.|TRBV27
CASTPRRSTDTQYF
TGTGCCAGCACACCCCGTCGTAGCACAGATACGCAGTATTTT
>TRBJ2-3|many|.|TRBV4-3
CASSQDEKRVTDTQYF
TGCGCCAGCAGCCAAGATGAGAAGCGAGTCACAGATACGCAGTATTTT
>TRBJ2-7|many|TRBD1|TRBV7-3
CASSLQGDTYEQYF
TGTGCCAGCAGCTTACAGGGGGATACCTACGAGCAGTACTTC